This T cell receptor (beta chain) was captured by sequencing in a study of T-cell reconstitution after alpha-beta-depleted transplantation in children (dated by TCRdb to between 2015 and 2016). Study-level background: The study quantitatively tracked T-cell immune reconstitution after TCRalphabeta/CD19-depleted allogeneic hematopoietic cell transplantation in children using TCR repertoire profiling. General study outcomes and caveats: In some patients, high TCRbeta diversity at day 60 was attributed to recipient T cells and intrathymic progenitors that had survived conditioning. Hyperexpanded clone frequencies declined over subsequent months; after one year, T-cell counts and TCRbeta diversity were mostly attributed to newly produced T cells. The apparently early recovery of alphabetaT-cell counts about two months after transplant reportedly depended on only several hundred rapidly expanded clones that came from non-depleted graft cells.

This clonotype was recorded at least ten times. Its recognized antigen is unknown. Per-base quality was not reported, and no clone a single base away is much larger than it. Receptors were amplified or captured by PCR. The listed sequencing device is Illumina HiSeq 2500. Molecular barcoding was employed in the preparation of TCR libraries, with unique molecular identifiers being used to normalize TCRbeta repertoire quantification. TCRdb reprocessing: public reads trimmed at Q25 with fastp, clones called with MiXCR, in-frame beta chains kept. Records with the same CDR3 protein are collapsed into one entry carrying the most frequent genes and DNA. Across this sample there are nearly 200,000 distinct CDR3 sequences, with roughly 6% seen only once. The ten biggest clones cover under 5% of the sample. The sample's treatment or condition label, in plain terms: allogeneic hematopoietic cell transplantation with graft depleted of TCRalphabeta T cells and CD19 B cells. The children who served as transplant recipients had been given grafts of TCRalphabeta/CD19-depleted allogeneic hematopoietic cells.

Between the V and J ends, shortened by 5 bases and 9 bases respectively, the junction contains 20 bases. CDR1 and CDR2, looked up from the germline V gene (reference sequence), are SEHNR and FQNEAQ. The CDR3 numbers 15 residues from cysteine through phenylalanine. CDR3 DNA is the only sequence kept; it has 45 bases, read in frame from the first base. The rearrangement joined TRBV7-9 to TRBJ2-1; D gene: possibly TRBD2, on 6 matching bases. This specimen consisted of PBMCs, obtained before TCRalphabeta/CD19-depleted stem cell transplant. The sequence was obtained from a girl under two years old with combined immunodeficiency, due to receive a stem cell transplant. The CDR3 loop reads CASSPPSGAVGEQFF. The DNA sequence reads TGTGCCAGCAGCCCTCCTTCGGGAGCGGTGGGTGAGCAGTTCTTC. Full variable domain (CDR3 extended with the reference TRBV7-9 and TRBJ2-1 proteins): DTGVSQNPRHKITKRGQNVTFRCDPISEHNRLYWYRQTLGQGPEFLTYFQNEAQLEKSRLLSDRFSAERPKGSFSTLEIQRTEQGDSAMYLCASSPPSGAVGEQFFGPGTRLTVL.